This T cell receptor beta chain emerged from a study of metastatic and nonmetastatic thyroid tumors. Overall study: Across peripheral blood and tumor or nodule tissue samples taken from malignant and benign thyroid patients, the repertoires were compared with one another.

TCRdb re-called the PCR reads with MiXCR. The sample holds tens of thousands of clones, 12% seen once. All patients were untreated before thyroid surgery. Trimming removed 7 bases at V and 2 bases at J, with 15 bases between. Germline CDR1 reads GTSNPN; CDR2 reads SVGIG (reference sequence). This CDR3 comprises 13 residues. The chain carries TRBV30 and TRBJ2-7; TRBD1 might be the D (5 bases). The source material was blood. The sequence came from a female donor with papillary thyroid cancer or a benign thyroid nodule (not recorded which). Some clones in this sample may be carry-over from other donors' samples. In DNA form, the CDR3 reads TGTGCCTTGATTGTATCAGGGCCCTACGAGCAGTACTTC. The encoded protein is CALIVSGPYEQYF.